This entry lists 30 T cell receptor beta chains sequenced from one sample in a study of blood T cell repertoires in COVID-19. Using immunoSEQ multiplex PCR, the repertoire was profiled, and TCRdb retains in-frame clones only, with some absent. This table holds 150,000 to 250,000 clones, about 80% found once. What was sequenced was PBMCs or T cells enriched from blood (not recorded which). All receptors come from a man in his forties who had recovered from COVID-19.

The rearrangement joins TRBV7-8 to TRBJ1-6; possibly TRBD1 for D (5 bases). V was pared by 0 bases and J by 0 bases, with 9 bases between. The germline CDR1 and CDR2 sequences are SGHVS and FQNEAQ. The CDR3 contains 17 residues. In DNA form, the CDR3 reads TGTGCCAGCAGCTTAGCACACAGGAGCTCCTATAATTCACCCCTCCACTTT. The encoded protein is CASSLAHRSSYNSPLHF.

The chain has TRBV27 and TRBJ2-1; 11 positions match TRBD2. There are 14 residues in the CDR3. The V gene end was trimmed by 4 bases and the J gene end by 5 bases; junction bases not matched to a gene: 1. The germline gives CDR1 MNHEY, CDR2 SMNVEV (reference sequence). CDR3 in DNA: TGTGCCAGCAGTTCGACTAGCGGGGACAATGAGCAGTTCTTC. Translation gives CASSSTSGDNEQFF.

The V call is TRBV11-2, the J call TRBJ1-5, with D perhaps TRBD1 (5 bases). CDR3 length: 14 residues. V gave up 5 bases and J gave up 0 bases, with 8 bases separating them. The germline V gene has CDR1 SGHAT and CDR2 FQNNGV. In DNA, the CDR3 is TGTGCCAGCAGCCGACAGTCTAGCAATCAGCCCCAGCATTTT. Translation: CASSRQSSNQPQHF. The complete variable domain, with remaining parts taken from reference TRBV11-2 and TRBJ1-5, reads EAGVAQSPRYKIIEKRQSVAFWCNPISGHATLYWYQQILGQGPKLLIQFQNNGVVDDSQLPKDRFSAERLKGVDSTLKIQPAKLEDSAVYLCASSRQSSNQPQHFGDGTRLSIL.

Turning to this clone: The identical CDR3 is also encoded by other nucleotide sequences in the sample. The chain has TRBV3-1 (or the pseudogene TRBV3-2) and TRBJ1-1; tentative D call: TRBD1 (5 bases). The CDR3 totals 15 residues. In germline, CDR1 is LGHDT, CDR2 YNNKEL (reference sequence). Trimming cost V 0 bases and J 5 bases, with 13 bases left between them. The CDR3 loop is CASSQDPGGDTEAFF. For the CDR3, the DNA is TGTGCCAGCAGCCAAGATCCGGGGGGGGATACTGAAGCTTTCTTT.

This clone was observed a handful of times. The chain carries TRBV19 and TRBJ1-2; the match to TRBD1 covers 11 bases. This CDR3 has 17 amino acids. Trimming removed 2 bases from V and 4 bases from J; junction bases left unmatched: 9. Germline V CDR1 and CDR2: LNHDA, SQIVND (reference sequence). The CDR3 bases are TGTGCCAGTAGTATATTTCCCTGGACAGGGGGCTTCTATGGCTACACCTTC. Amino acid sequence: CASSIFPWTGGFYGYTF.

The gene calls are TRBV5-1 and TRBJ2-1; tentatively, D is TRBD2 (5 bases). This CDR3 spans 15 amino acids. Trimming took 2 bases from V and 8 from J, leaving 17 bases between them. Germline V gene sequence: CDR1 SGHRS, CDR2 YFSETQ. For the CDR3, the DNA is TGCGCCAGCAGCTTAGCGGTCTCCCCCGGGCATGAGCAGTTCTTC. It specifies CASSLAVSPGHEQFF.

The chain links TRBV19 to TRBJ1-1; 7 nucleotides line up with TRBD1. V lost 5 bases, J lost 11 bases, and 11 bases stayed unmatched. This CDR3 is built from 13 residues. CDR1 is LNHDA and CDR2 is SQIVND in the germline V gene (reference sequence). CDR3 region: CASSPWGQTAAFF. CDR3 sequence (DNA): TGTGCCAGTAGTCCGTGGGGACAGACGGCGGCTTTCTTT.

This chain links TRBV6-6 with TRBJ1-1; a possible D gene is TRBD1 (5 bases). The CDR3 runs 17 residues. The V gene lost 5 bases and the J gene lost 1 base, with 20 bases spanning the gap. Germline-derived CDR1 and CDR2 are MNHNY and SVGAGI (reference sequence). The CDR3 DNA sequence: TGTGCCAGCAGTCCCGGTAGGGAGCGGGGCGAGAACACTGAAGCTTTCTTT. Its protein is CASSPGRERGENTEAFF.

This clone occurred once. The CDR3 spells CASSRASNTEAFF. In nucleotides, the CDR3 is TGTGCCAGCAGCAGAGCCTCGAACACTGAAGCTTTCTTT. V is TRBV4-2 and J is TRBJ1-1; unclear D gene. The V and J ends lost 5 bases and 1 base respectively, with 8 bases between them. This CDR3 comprises 13 residues. Germline values: CDR1 LGHNA, CDR2 YNFKEQ.

This clone was picked up one time. The genes are TRBV5-1 and TRBJ1-1; unclear D gene. Trimming stripped 7 bases from V and 0 bases from J, with 16 bases between. Germline V gives CDR1 SGHRS, CDR2 YFSETQ. The CDR3 consists of 15 residues. For the CDR3, the DNA is TGCGCCAGCGGTGGGGAGGACGTAGTGAACACTGAAGCTTTCTTT. Its protein product is CASGGEDVVNTEAFF. The full variable domain, with the rest looked up from reference TRBV5-1 and TRBJ1-1, is KAGVTQTPRYLIKTRGQQVTLSCSPISGHRSVSWYQQTPGQGLQFLFEYFSETQRNKGNFPGRFSGRQFSNSRSEMNVSTLELGDSALYLCASGGEDVVNTEAFFGQGTRLTVV.

This chain joins TRBV28 and TRBJ1-6; D remains unclear. The ends were cut back, 6 bases at V and 8 bases at J, with 5 bases in the middle. CDR1 is MDHEN, CDR2 SYDVKM, per germline. The CDR3 is 11 residues long. The chain's CDR3 is CASSLDSPLHF. For the CDR3, the DNA is TGTGCCAGCAGCCTAGATTCACCCCTCCACTTT.

This rearrangement joins TRBV10-2 to TRBJ2-1; D is uncertain. Germline V gene data show CDR1 as WSHSY and CDR2 as SAAADI. Between the trimmed V and J ends, which lost 4 bases and 10 bases, there was a span of 11 bases. The CDR3 sequence is 12 residues long. This CDR3 is CASSGAAYEQFF. CDR3 in DNA: TGCGCCAGCAGTGGGGCTGCTTACGAGCAGTTCTTC.

CDR3 loop: CASSFYRGDSYEQYF. DNA for the CDR3: TGCGCCAGCAGCTTTTACAGGGGAGACTCCTACGAGCAGTACTTC. This chain joins TRBV5-1 and TRBJ2-7; 7 positions match TRBD1. The J segment lost 0 bases and the V segment lost 2 bases, leaving 5 bases of the junction unmatched. The germline V gene encodes CDR1 SGHRS and CDR2 YFSETQ. The CDR3 is 15 amino acids.

The chain joins TRBV28 to TRBJ1-2, with 9 nucleotides matching TRBD1. The CDR3 runs 15 residues. Germline V gives CDR1 MDHEN, CDR2 SYDVKM. V dropped 6 bases and J dropped 4; count of bases not matched to a gene: 9. This CDR3 reads CASSLSTGGSYGYTF. The DNA of the CDR3 is TGTGCCAGCAGCCTCTCGACAGGGGGGTCCTATGGCTACACCTTC.

The rearrangement joins TRBV4-3 to TRBJ1-6, with D possibly being TRBD1 (5 bases). The germline CDR1 and CDR2 sequences are LGHNA and YSLEER. The V gene lost 1 base and the J gene lost 9 bases, with 16 bases spanning the gap. This CDR3 has 16 residues. This CDR3 is CASSQGPRGISSPLHF. The DNA for the CDR3 is TGCGCCAGCAGCCAAGGCCCAAGGGGAATAAGTTCACCCCTCCACTTT.

The chain combines TRBV5-6 with TRBJ1-1, with 8 bases identical to TRBD1. V lost 4 bases and J lost 10; bases outside the gene matches: 6. The CDR3 is made up of 12 amino acids. Germline CDR1 reads SGHDT; CDR2 reads YYEEEE. CDR3 loop: CASSPPGGTAFF. CDR3 nucleotide sequence: TGTGCCAGCAGCCCGCCAGGGGGCACAGCTTTCTTT.

The chain combines TRBV9 with TRBJ1-6; no clear D. Germline values: CDR1 SGDLS, CDR2 YYNGEE. V was cut by 1 base and J by 0 bases, with 11 bases left in between. This CDR3 region has 17 residues. CDR3 amino acids: CASSVHQASSYNSPLHF. The CDR3, as DNA: TGTGCCAGCAGCGTACATCAGGCCAGCTCCTATAATTCACCCCTCCACTTT. The whole variable domain, filled in from reference TRBV9 and TRBJ1-6, reads DSGVTQTPKHLITATGQRVTLRCSPRSGDLSVYWYQQSLDQGLQFLIQYYNGEERAKGNILERFSAQQFPDLHSELNLSSLELGDSALYFCASSVHQASSYNSPLHFGNGTRLTVT.

This clone was seen more than once but under ten times. The gene calls are TRBV2 and TRBJ1-4; D remains ambiguous. CDR3 length: 13 amino acids. Trimming cost V 6 bases and J 5 bases, with 10 bases left between them. From germline, CDR1 is SNHLY and CDR2 FYNNEI. The CDR3 here is CASRVGRNEKLFF. The CDR3, as DNA: TGTGCCAGCAGGGTGGGCAGAAATGAAAAACTGTTTTTT.

The chain links TRBV6-5 to TRBJ2-7; D gene unclear. CDR1 and CDR2 from the germline V gene are MNHEY and SVGAGI. V was clipped by 0 bases and J by 7 bases, with 10 bases between them. There are 13 residues in the CDR3. CDR3 amino acids: CASSYSPSREQYF. The CDR3 DNA follows: TGTGCCAGCAGTTACTCTCCCTCGCGGGAGCAGTACTTC.

A few counts support this clone. The chain is built from TRBV3-1 (or the pseudogene TRBV3-2) and TRBJ1-1, with a possible D match to TRBD1 (5 bases). Looked up from germline, CDR1 is LGHDT and CDR2 is YNNKEL (reference sequence). The germline V and J ends were trimmed by 3 bases and 5 bases, with 10 bases remaining between them. The CDR3 has 13 amino acids. CDR3 in amino acids: CASSHGGRTEAFF. The CDR3, as DNA: TGTGCCAGCAGCCACGGGGGGAGGACTGAAGCTTTCTTT.

The chain recombines TRBV28 with TRBJ1-1, with D perhaps matching TRBD1 (5 bases). The CDR3 loop spans 16 amino acids. The V gene lost 3 bases and the J gene lost 3 bases, with 17 bases spanning the gap. Germline assignment: CDR1 MDHEN and CDR2 SYDVKM. CDR3 in DNA: TGTGCCAGCAGTTTGTGGGGTAACAAGGGGCACACTGAAGCTTTCTTT. Its translation: CASSLWGNKGHTEAFF.

A note on this clone: Compared with germline, one end of the junction differs, possibly owing to a read error. The gene calls are TRBV7-9 and TRBJ2-2, with 7 bases that match TRBD1. The CDR3 is 16 residues long. The germline gives CDR1 SEHNR, CDR2 FQNEAQ (reference sequence). The CDR3 bases are TGTGCCAGCAACTTAGAGGGGGCGCGAAGCACCGGGGAGCTGTTTTTT. It is translated as CASNLEGARSTGELFF.

The CDR3 spells CASSQGPRGGPTDTQYF. DNA for the CDR3: TGCGCCAGCAGCCAAGGTCCTCGGGGGGGTCCCACAGATACGCAGTATTTT. V gene TRBV4-1 combines with J gene TRBJ2-3, with TRBD2 matching 8 bases. Germline assignment: CDR1 MGHRA and CDR2 YSYEKL. Trimming at V came to 1 base and at J to 2 bases, leaving 8 bases not matched to a gene. This CDR3 is built from 17 residues.

J is TRBJ1-4 and V is TRBV15, with 10 bases fitting TRBD1. V shed 2 bases and J 4 bases; nucleotides not matched to a gene: 7. This CDR3 contains 17 residues. Per the germline V gene, CDR1 is LNHNV and CDR2 is YYDKDF (reference sequence). In DNA form, the CDR3 reads TGTGCCACCAGCAGACTTTTCGGACAGGGGGATAATGAAAAACTGTTTTTT. It specifies CATSRLFGQGDNEKLFF.

V is TRBV6-1 and J is TRBJ1-5; D is possibly TRBD1 (6 bases). CDR1 MNHNS and CDR2 SASEGT come from the germline V gene. This CDR3 is 15 amino acids long. V dropped 1 base and J dropped 6 bases, with 13 bases sitting between them. The CDR3 DNA follows: TGTGCCAGCAGTGAAGGACCGACAGGCATTCAGCCCCAGCATTTT. Translation: CASSEGPTGIQPQHF.

The genes are TRBV4-1 and TRBJ1-1; possibly TRBD1 for D (5 bases). CDR3 size: 16 residues. Germline loops: CDR1 MGHRA, CDR2 YSYEKL. The V end lost 1 base, the J end lost 4 bases, and 16 bases lay between the germline ends. This chain's CDR3 is CASSQGGVAWSTEAFF. The CDR3 nucleotides read TGCGCCAGCAGCCAAGGGGGGGTAGCCTGGAGCACTGAAGCTTTCTTT.

V gene TRBV7-9 combines with J gene TRBJ2-7; D is uncertain. The CDR3 covers 12 residues. With 1 base removed from V and 7 bases from J, the gap between germline ends came to 8 bases. Germline V gives CDR1 SEHNR, CDR2 FQNEAQ (reference sequence). The CDR3 here is CASSLDVGEQYF. The CDR3 bases are TGTGCCAGCAGCTTAGATGTCGGGGAGCAGTACTTC.

The chain joins TRBV7-9 to TRBJ2-1; 7 nucleotides match TRBD1. Germline V gives CDR1 SEHNR, CDR2 FQNEAQ (reference sequence). The trim removed 3 bases at V and 4 bases at J, leaving 6 bases unmatched. The CDR3 sequence is 15 residues long. DNA of the CDR3: TGTGCCAGCAGCTTCGGACAGGCACCTTACAATGAGCAGTTCTTC. Encoded protein: CASSFGQAPYNEQFF. Full variable domain (outside the CDR3, taken from reference TRBV7-9 and TRBJ2-1): DTGVSQNPRHKITKRGQNVTFRCDPISEHNRLYWYRQTLGQGPEFLTYFQNEAQLEKSRLLSDRFSAERPKGSFSTLEIQRTEQGDSAMYLCASSFGQAPYNEQFFGPGTRLTVL.

This chain connects TRBV7-2 to TRBJ2-1; TRBD2 matches 9 bases. This CDR3 contains 15 residues. Germline loops: CDR1 SGHTA, CDR2 FQGNSA. V dropped 5 bases and J dropped 10; count of bases not matched to a gene: 12. Written as DNA, the CDR3 is TGTGCCAGCAGCCCCGGGGGGGTAGCGGGGGCCGAGCAGTTCTTC. It translates to CASSPGGVAGAEQFF.

The chain joins TRBV6-5 to TRBJ1-2; 7 bases map to TRBD1. Germline V CDR1 and CDR2: MNHEY, SVGAGI. V was clipped by 5 bases and J by 6 bases; unmatched bases: 12. The CDR3 loop spans 15 amino acids. The DNA for the CDR3 is TGTGCCAGCAGTCCCGACAGGGACAGACGGGATGGCTACACCTTC. Its protein is CASSPDRDRRDGYTF.